This is a list of T cell receptor beta chains from one sample in a study of OX40 agonist ivuxolimab in advanced cancers. Sequencing was performed with immunoSEQ multiplex PCR; in TCRdb, only in-frame clones are kept and a portion is missing. Among just over 60,000 clones listed, about 92% were seen once. The sequencing used CD4+ or CD8+ T cells sorted from blood, collected in a trial of the OX40 agonist ivuxolimab. The receptors stem from an adult with an advanced solid tumor such as melanoma, head and neck, liver or kidney cancer. Each CDR3 is given with its conserved first and last residue. D genes are given only for firm matches. Size tells how often a clone was seen (once, few, many) or the class of an expanded clone, and some rows leave it out.

>TRBJ1-2|.|TRBV6-1|.
TGTGCCAGCAGTGAAGGCGGGGGCACCTTC
CASSEGGGTF
>TRBJ2-1|.|TRBV15|.
TGTGCCACCAGCGTGGGACTCAGGGGCTACAATGAGCAGTTCTTC
CATSVGLRGYNEQFF
>TRBJ2-2|TRBD2|TRBV5-4|.
TGTGCCAGCAGCTTGGAGTCTAGCGGGAGGGAGCTGTTTTTT
CASSLESSGRELFF
>TRBJ1-2|.|TRBV19|.
TGTGCCAGTAGTACCGTGACAGGTCCTGGCTACACCTTC
CASSTVTGPGYTF
>TRBJ1-3|.|TRBV6-1|.
TGTGCCAGCAGCGGGCGTTCTGGAAACACCATATATTTT
CASSGRSGNTIYF
>TRBJ1-6|.|TRBV6-4|.
TGTGCCAGCAGTCTCACCACCAATTCACCCCTCCACTTT
CASSLTTNSPLHF
>TRBJ1-2|TRBD1|TRBV28|.
TGTGCCAGCAGGCGGACAGGGGGTGTCTCGGGCTACACCTTC
CASRRTGGVSGYTF
>TRBJ1-2|TRBD1|TRBV7-9|.
TGTGCCAGCAGCGAACAGGGGGCTGGCTATGGCTACACCTTC
CASSEQGAGYGYTF
>TRBJ1-4|TRBD1|TRBV5-1|.
TGCGCCAGCAGCTCCGGACAGGGTTATGAAAAACTGTTTTTT
CASSSGQGYEKLFF
>TRBJ1-1|.|TRBV6-6|.
TGTGCCAGCAGTTACTCTTGGACCGACACTGAAGCTTTCTTT
CASSYSWTDTEAFF
>TRBJ2-5|.|TRBV6-6|.
TGTGCCAGCAGTTACCCCCGAACGGGGCCCCCAGAGACCCAGTACTTC
CASSYPRTGPPETQYF
>TRBJ2-5|.|TRBV21-1|.
TGTGCCAGCAGCAAAGAAAGGGCGCTCCAAGAGACCCAGTACTTC
CASSKERALQETQYF
>TRBJ1-1|.|TRBV15|.
TGTGCCACCAGCAGAGATACTGCGAACACTGAAGCTTTCTTT
CATSRDTANTEAFF
>TRBJ2-2|.|TRBV6-6|.
TGTGCCAGCAGTCTATCCGGGGCCGGGGAGCTGTTTTTT
CASSLSGAGELFF
>TRBJ2-7|TRBD1|TRBV18|.
TGTGCCAGCTCTCCGGCCGGGACAGGGGTCTACGAGCAGTACTTC
CASSPAGTGVYEQYF
>TRBJ1-3|.|TRBV30|.
TGTGCCTGGGGGGGGCAAGGAAACACCATATATTTT
CAWGGQGNTIYF
>TRBJ2-1|TRBD1|TRBV12-5|few
TGTGCTAGTGGTTCGTCGGGACAGGGGGGTGAGCAGTTCTTC
CASGSSGQGGEQFF
>TRBJ1-1|.|TRBV7-6|.
TGTGCCAGCAGCTTAGACAGGGTTCAGACTGAAGCTTTCTTT
CASSLDRVQTEAFF
>TRBJ2-5|TRBD2|TRBV5-4|.
TGTGCCAGCAGCCCGAGGAGCGGGGGGGCACAAGAGACCCAGTACTTC
CASSPRSGGAQETQYF
>TRBJ1-1|.|TRBV11-2|.
TGTGCCAGCAGCTTCATAACGGTGGGGCGGACGAACACTGAAGCTTTCTTT
CASSFITVGRTNTEAFF
>TRBJ2-3|.|TRBV4-2|.
TGTGCCAGCAGCCACACCCCAGATACGCAGTATTTT
CASSHTPDTQYF
>TRBJ2-2|.|TRBV27|.
TGTGCCAGCAGTCTCACCTTTAAGACCCGGGGAGCTGTTTTT
CASSLTFKTRGAVF
>TRBJ1-2|.|TRBV11-2|.
TGTGCCAGCAGCTCCAACTCGGGCTACACCTTC
CASSSNSGYTF
>TRBJ2-2|TRBD2|TRBV27|.
TGTGCCAGCAGTCCCGGACTAGCTGCCGGGGAGCTGTTTTTT
CASSPGLAAGELFF
>TRBJ2-5|.|TRBV28|.
TGTGCCAGCAGTCAGGGCCAAGAGACCCAGTACTTC
CASSQGQETQYF
>TRBJ2-5|TRBD2|TRBV2|.
TGTGCCAGCAGCGGGGGGGCCCAAGAGACCCAGTACTTC
CASSGGAQETQYF
>TRBJ1-6|.|TRBV4-2|.
TGTGCCAGCAGCCAGGAGCCCGTGAGCTCCTATAATTCACCCCTCCACTTT
CASSQEPVSSYNSPLHF
>TRBJ1-1|.|TRBV5-1|.
TGCGCCAGCAGCTCACAGGGGAACACTGAAGCTTTCTTT
CASSSQGNTEAFF
>TRBJ2-7|.|TRBV9|few
TGTGCCAGCAGCCCTCGCCCCTACGAGCAGTACTTC
CASSPRPYEQYF
>TRBJ2-1|TRBD2|TRBV9|.
TGTGCCAGCAGCCTTCGGGGGGTCGATGAGCAGTTCTTC
CASSLRGVDEQFF
>TRBJ1-3|TRBD1|TRBV7-6|.
TGTGCCAGCAGCCCGGACAGGATCTCTGGAAACACCATATATTTT
CASSPDRISGNTIYF
>TRBJ2-2|.|TRBV7-3|.
TGTGCCAGCAGCCATTCTCGCGGGGAGCTGTTTTTT
CASSHSRGELFF
>TRBJ1-2|TRBD1|TRBV9|.
TGTGCCAGCAGCGCATGGGGACAGGGGGCGAGTGGCTATGGCTACACCTTC
CASSAWGQGASGYGYTF
>TRBJ2-7|TRBD2|TRBV6-5|once
TGTGCCAGCAGGCCTGCGGGGGACTACGAGCAGTACTTC
CASRPAGDYEQYF
>TRBJ1-2|.|TRBV7-3|.
TGTGCCAGCAGCTTGGGAGGGTTCCCCGGCTACACCTTC
CASSLGGFPGYTF
>TRBJ1-2|.|TRBV10-2|once
TGCGCCAGCAGTGACGCAGGGCGTTCGGACTATGGCTACACCTTC
CASSDAGRSDYGYTF
>TRBJ1-6|.|TRBV7-9|.
TGTGCCAGCAGCTCCCCCGGGACTTCCTTTAATTCACCCCTCCACTTT
CASSSPGTSFNSPLHF
>TRBJ2-3|.|TRBV7-2|.
TGTGCCAGCAACCCCAGCCTGGGGGATACGCAGTATTTT
CASNPSLGDTQYF
>TRBJ2-1|TRBD2|TRBV19|.
TGTGCCAGTAGCGGACTAGCGGGGATAGAGCAGTTCTTC
CASSGLAGIEQFF
>TRBJ2-3|TRBD2|TRBV5-4|.
TGTGCCAGCAGCCGGGCGGGGGGAAGCACAGATACGCAGTATTTT
CASSRAGGSTDTQYF
>TRBJ2-1|.|TRBV7-9|.
TGTGCCAGCAGCTTAGCCCCTTTCAATGAGCAGTTCTTC
CASSLAPFNEQFF
>TRBJ2-5|TRBD2|TRBV6-1|.
TGTGCCAGCAAGCTGGGAGGGACCCAAGAGACCCAGTACTTC
CASKLGGTQETQYF
>TRBJ1-4|.|TRBV11-2|.
TGTGCCAGCAGCTCCTGGAGAGTTGGTGATGAAAAACTGTTTTTT
CASSSWRVGDEKLFF
>TRBJ2-3|TRBD2|TRBV10-3|.
TGTGCCATCAGTTCGGGACTAGCGGGAGTTGCAGATACGCAGTATTTT
CAISSGLAGVADTQYF
>TRBJ1-1|TRBD1|TRBV19|.
TGTGCCAGTAGTGGGCCGGGACAGGAGGCTTTCTTT
CASSGPGQEAFF
>TRBJ2-7|.|TRBV20-1|.
TGCAGTGCTGAGCACGGCGAGCAGTACTTC
CSAEHGEQYF
>TRBJ2-1|TRBD1|TRBV2|.
TGTGCCAGCAGCGGACAGGGGCGAACCTACAATGAGCAGTTCTTC
CASSGQGRTYNEQFF
>TRBJ2-7|TRBD1|TRBV7-9|.
TGTGCCAGCACCCAGGGGGGACAGGGGGTGAGTGAGCAGTACTTC
CASTQGGQGVSEQYF
>TRBJ1-2|.|TRBV7-9|.
TGTGCCAGCAGCTTAACACTGACAGAAGATCTCGGTGGCTACACCTTC
CASSLTLTEDLGGYTF
>TRBJ1-5|.|TRBV6-1|few
TGTGCCAGCAGTGATATGGGGGGCAATCAGCCCCAGCATTTT
CASSDMGGNQPQHF
>TRBJ1-4|TRBD1|TRBV4-1|.
TGCGCCAGCAGCCGGGCCGGTGGGGCCTCAGGGGGTGAAAAACTGTTTTTT
CASSRAGGASGGEKLFF
>TRBJ1-1|.|TRBV6-1|.
TGTGCCAGCAGTCCCGCCCAAAGAACTGAAGCTTTCTTT
CASSPAQRTEAFF
>TRBJ2-5|.|TRBV5-6|once
TGTGCCAGCAGCTTGCAGGCCCTGGAAGAGACCCAGTACTTC
CASSLQALEETQYF
>TRBJ2-2|.|TRBV6-6|.
TGTGCCAGCAGTAAAGACCCACGGGGGGAGCTGTTTTTT
CASSKDPRGELFF